This T cell receptor beta chain comes out of a study of T cell changes during pregnancy in multiple sclerosis (dated by TCRdb to between 2019 and 2020). Turning to the overall study: The study examined how the T cell repertoire changed over the course of pregnancy in women with multiple sclerosis.

On this clone itself: Its antigen is unknown. No base-level quality is on record; no much larger clone is a single base apart.

Library creation used the immunoSEQ multiplex PCR assay. The immuneACCESS repertoire file appears here via TCRdb, limited to in-frame rearrangements. These files lack a portion of the clones; in checked studies, under half of the deficit traces to unresolved V genes, and the cause of the others is not known. The sample table contains some 43,000 clones; only one count was recorded for roughly 93% of them. 7.5% to 9.5% of the sample is held by the ten biggest clonotypes. A distance of 13 bases separates the germline ends of V and J, which lose 1 base and 4 bases respectively. The CDR3 numbers 15 residues from cysteine through phenylalanine. The CDR3 DNA has 45 bases and is translated from base 1. Looking up the germline V gene yields CDR1 MGHRA and CDR2 YSYEKL.

This sequence was found in a female donor with multiple sclerosis, enrolled in a pregnancy study. Recombination joined TRBV4-1 with TRBJ1-1; a tentative D call is TRBD1 (5 bases match). The source material was CD8+ T cells from peripheral blood mononuclear cells, sampled in the third trimester of pregnancy. The CDR3 region has the sequence CASSQGPGWATEAFF. The sequenced DNA is TGCGCCAGCAGCCAAGGGCCAGGGTGGGCCACTGAAGCTTTCTTT.